These 28 T cell receptor beta chains came from one sample sequenced in a study of chemoradiotherapy in HPV16-positive cancers. The method was immunoSEQ multiplex PCR; TCRdb's version includes in-frame clones alone and lacks a portion of them. Here the sample spans around 30,000 clones, around 89% being singletons. The sequenced sample was blood, obtained from a patient who underwent chemoradiotherapy. The receptors here all came from a human donor with HPV-associated anogenital cancer.

The chain carries TRBV5-8 and TRBJ1-2; no clear D. V shed 7 bases and J shed 3 bases, with 19 bases lying between them. The CDR3 consists of 15 residues. CDR1 SGHTS and CDR2 YDEGEE come from the germline V gene. This CDR3 is CASAYPGRSYYGYTF. The CDR3 DNA reads as TGTGCCAGCGCTTACCCAGGCCGCTCCTACTATGGCTACACCTTC.

The genes are TRBV5-5 and TRBJ1-5; TRBD1 agrees at 12 bases. The V gene's germline CDR1 is SGHKS and CDR2 YYEKEE (reference sequence). This CDR3 is built from 16 residues. The V and J ends lost 3 bases and 4 bases, in that order; junction bases with no gene match: 5. The CDR3 region has the DNA TGTGCCAGCAGCTGGAAGGGACAGGGGGCTAATCAGCCCCAGCATTTT. Its translation: CASSWKGQGANQPQHF.

The V and J genes are TRBV6-5 and TRBJ2-7; 8 nucleotides line up with TRBD2. This CDR3 is built from 14 residues. From germline, CDR1 is MNHEY and CDR2 SVGAGI. J was trimmed by 3 bases and V by 6 bases; bases with no gene match: 7. The CDR3 sequence: CASSPGGGVYEQYF. The CDR3 DNA follows: TGTGCCAGCAGCCCGGGAGGGGGTGTCTACGAGCAGTACTTC.

V usage is TRBV7-2 and J usage is TRBJ2-7, with a possible D match to TRBD2 (5 bases). Germline V gives CDR1 SGHTA, CDR2 FQGNSA. CDR3 size: 16 residues. V shed 3 bases and J shed 0 bases, with 15 bases lying between them. The CDR3 sequence: CASSFFPAGSSYEQYF. The DNA of the CDR3 is TGTGCCAGCAGCTTTTTTCCCGCGGGTAGCTCCTACGAGCAGTACTTC.

This clone has only one observation. The CDR3 bases are TGTGCCAGCAGCAAAACAGGGTCCGGCTCACCCCTCCACTTT. Encoded protein: CASSKTGSGSPLHF. The chain combines TRBV11-2 with TRBJ1-6; TRBD1 might be the D (6 bases). V was trimmed by 5 bases and J by 10 bases, leaving 15 bases between them. The germline gives CDR1 SGHAT, CDR2 FQNNGV. This CDR3 has 14 amino acids.

This clone was detected a few times. The V and J genes are TRBV29-1 and TRBJ1-1; no clear D. The germline V gene encodes CDR1 SQVTM and CDR2 ANQGSEA. V shed 3 bases and J shed 6 bases, with 11 bases lying between them. The CDR3 is made up of 12 amino acids. In nucleotides, the CDR3 is TGCAGCGTTGACCCCTGGGAGGCTGAAGCTTTCTTT. It yields the protein CSVDPWEAEAFF.

The V and J genes are TRBV7-8 and TRBJ1-2; 7 bases are a match to TRBD1. Unmatched junction bases numbered 13, after V lost 4 bases and J lost 2 bases. This CDR3 has 17 residues. Looked up from germline, CDR1 is SGHVS and CDR2 is FQNEAQ. The CDR3 coding sequence is TGTGCCAGCAGCTCGAATGCAAACAGGGGAAACAACTATGGCTACACCTTC. Residues: CASSSNANRGNNYGYTF.

The V gene is TRBV7-9, the J gene TRBJ2-7; TRBD1 matches at 8 bases. The germline gives CDR1 SEHNR, CDR2 FQNEAQ (reference sequence). V lost 5 bases to trimming and J lost 5 bases; unmatched junction nucleotides: 2. This CDR3 spans 12 amino acids. The DNA of the CDR3 is TGTGCCAGCAGCCCGACAGGGGACGAGCAGTACTTC. Amino acids: CASSPTGDEQYF.

The chain couples TRBV9 to TRBJ2-3; 11 bases line up with TRBD2. Germline V lookup: CDR1 SGDLS, CDR2 YYNGEE. The CDR3 is 17 residues long. V shed 0 bases, J shed 5 bases, and the junction held 8 bases outside the gene matches. CDR3 sequence reads: CASSVGASGGQGDTQYF. In DNA form, the CDR3 reads TGTGCCAGCAGCGTAGGGGCTAGCGGGGGGCAGGGAGATACGCAGTATTTT.

The chain employs TRBV2 and TRBJ1-2, with TRBD1 matching over 12 bases. The CDR3 loop spans 16 amino acids. Germline values: CDR1 SNHLY, CDR2 FYNNEI. Trimming cost V 5 bases and J 5 bases; bases outside gene matches: 9. CDR3 in amino acids: CASSLGQGAIGYGYTF. CDR3 nucleotides: TGTGCCAGCAGTTTGGGACAGGGGGCAATTGGGTATGGCTACACCTTC.

The rearrangement joins TRBV9 to TRBJ2-5; no clear D gene. Germline values: CDR1 SGDLS, CDR2 YYNGEE. V was shortened by 0 bases and J by 4 bases, with 7 bases between the two germline ends. The CDR3 spans 13 residues. This chain's CDR3 is CASSVAVGETQYF. CDR3 coding DNA: TGTGCCAGCAGCGTAGCCGTAGGAGAGACCCAGTACTTC. Combining the CDR3 with reference TRBV9 and TRBJ2-5 gives the whole variable domain DSGVTQTPKHLITATGQRVTLRCSPRSGDLSVYWYQQSLDQGLQFLIQYYNGEERAKGNILERFSAQQFPDLHSELNLSSLELGDSALYFCASSVAVGETQYFGPGTRLLVL.

This rearrangement joins TRBV5-5 to TRBJ2-1; D is possibly TRBD1 (5 bases). CDR1 and CDR2 (germline): SGHKS, YYEKEE (reference sequence). This CDR3 is 13 amino acids long. Trimming removed 4 bases at V and 5 bases at J, with 10 bases between. The CDR3 reads CASSLQTDNEQFF. The CDR3 bases are TGTGCCAGCAGCCTGCAGACAGACAATGAGCAGTTCTTC.

V usage is TRBV7-8 and J usage is TRBJ2-7; the match to TRBD2 covers 8 bases. This CDR3 is built from 16 residues. The V gene's germline CDR1 is SGHVS and CDR2 FQNEAQ. Unmatched junction bases numbered 5, after V lost 1 base and J lost 0 bases. CDR3 amino acids: CASSLGAGGFSYEQYF. The DNA of the CDR3 is TGTGCCAGCAGCTTAGGTGCGGGGGGTTTCTCCTACGAGCAGTACTTC.

V and J are TRBV5-4 and TRBJ2-3; D might be TRBD2 (6 bases). V gave up 4 bases and J gave up 6 bases, with 18 bases separating them. The V gene's germline CDR1 is SGHNT and CDR2 YYREEE (reference sequence). The CDR3 is 15 residues long. The CDR3 bases are TGTGCCAGCAGCGGGAGGTCGAGGAGTCGGGATACGCAGTATTTT. It encodes CASSGRSRSRDTQYF. Drawing the rest from reference TRBV5-4 and TRBJ2-3, the complete variable domain is ETGVTQSPTHLIKTRGQQVTLRCSSQSGHNTVSWYQQALGQGPQFIFQYYREEENGRGNFPPRFSGLQFPNYSSELNVNALELDDSALYLCASSGRSRSRDTQYFGPGTRLTVL.

In its sample, this clone was seen once. This sequence joins TRBV18 and TRBJ2-5, with a weak D call TRBD2 (6 bases). Germline assignment: CDR1 KGHSH and CDR2 LQKENI. The CDR3 sequence is 13 residues long. V lost 6 bases to trimming and J lost 11 bases, with 19 bases between them. CDR3 sequence reads: CASSPGQEGEQYF. CDR3 nucleotides: TGTGCCAGCTCTCCAGGGCAGGAGGGAGAGCAGTACTTC. The complete variable domain, with remaining parts taken from reference TRBV18 and TRBJ2-5, reads NAGVMQNPRHLVRRRGQEARLRCSPMKGHSHVYWYRQLPEEGLKFMVYLQKENIIDESGMPKERFSAEFPKEGPSILRIQQVVRGDSAAYFCASSPGQEGEQYFGPGTRLLVL.

This sequence joins TRBV19 and TRBJ2-5; D remains unclear. The V gene's germline CDR1 is LNHDA and CDR2 SQIVND (reference sequence). The CDR3 is made up of 13 amino acids. Trimming cost V 5 bases and J 7 bases, with 14 bases left between them. CDR3 amino acids: CASSSSGWGTQYF. CDR3 in DNA: TGTGCCAGTAGTTCCTCGGGCTGGGGGACCCAGTACTTC.

The V gene is TRBV2, the J gene TRBJ2-1, with TRBD2 matching 8 bases. The CDR3 totals 16 residues. V gave up 7 bases and J gave up 5 bases; unmatched junction bases: 13. Germline CDR1 and CDR2: SNHLY and FYNNEI. The CDR3 loop is CASTPKGLGFNNEQFF. In nucleotides, the CDR3 is TGTGCCAGCACCCCCAAGGGACTAGGTTTTAACAATGAGCAGTTCTTC.

The CDR3 sequence: CASSLFSGGSYNEQFF. CDR3 bases: TGTGCCAGCTCACTTTTTTCAGGGGGGTCCTACAATGAGCAGTTCTTC. The chain combines TRBV18 with TRBJ2-1; TRBD1 is a possible D gene (7 bases). Deletions cut 4 bases from V and 1 base from J, with 14 bases between. Germline V gives CDR1 KGHSH, CDR2 LQKENI. The CDR3 is made up of 16 amino acids.

The rearrangement joins TRBV7-2 to TRBJ1-3; a weak D match, TRBD1 (5 bases). The CDR3 loop spans 15 amino acids. The germline gives CDR1 SGHTA, CDR2 FQGNSA. The V and J ends lost 1 base and 4 bases respectively, with 11 bases between them. The CDR3 loop is CASSLVSGSGNTIYF. CDR3 nucleotide sequence: TGTGCCAGCAGCTTAGTATCAGGGTCCGGAAACACCATATATTTT.

The genes are TRBV6-4 and TRBJ2-2; D tentatively reads TRBD1 or TRBD2 (5 bases each). Between the trimmed V and J ends, which lost 2 bases and 4 bases, there was a span of 8 bases. The CDR3 sequence is 14 residues long. The germline V gene encodes CDR1 MRHNA and CDR2 SNTAGT. The CDR3 sequence is CASSDGGITGELFF. The CDR3 DNA sequence: TGTGCCAGCAGTGACGGGGGAATCACCGGGGAGCTGTTTTTT.

The table lists this clone with a few counts. V is TRBV7-2 and J is TRBJ1-2; D might be TRBD1 (6 bases). The germline V and J ends were trimmed by 5 bases and 5 bases, with 21 bases remaining between them. Germline lookup yields CDR1 SGHTA and CDR2 FQGNSA. CDR3 size: 16 residues. This chain's CDR3 is CASSTDYGGSRYGYTF. Written as DNA, the CDR3 is TGTGCCAGCAGCACAGATTACGGGGGCTCTCGGTATGGCTACACCTTC.

This chain joins TRBV10-2 and TRBJ2-7; 8 positions match TRBD1. Per germline, CDR1 WSHSY and CDR2 SAAADI. V lost 6 bases and J lost 3; bases outside the gene matches: 4. CDR3 size: 13 residues. The CDR3 sequence: CASSAGGGYEQYF. Here the CDR3 DNA reads TGCGCCAGCAGCGCAGGGGGCGGCTACGAGCAGTACTTC.

V gene TRBV7-9 combines with J gene TRBJ1-1; TRBD1 matches at 8 bases. CDR3 length equals 16 residues. After removal of 4 bases from V and 3 bases from J, the junction contained 10 bases not matched to a gene. Germline values: CDR1 SEHNR, CDR2 FQNEAQ (reference sequence). The CDR3 region is CASSSLTGEGDTEAFF. CDR3 nucleotide sequence: TGTGCCAGCAGCTCGTTGACAGGGGAGGGGGACACTGAAGCTTTCTTT.

V gene TRBV5-8 combines with J gene TRBJ1-1; a weak D match, TRBD1 (5 bases). The CDR3 covers 14 residues. V dropped 4 bases and J dropped 1 base, with 11 bases sitting between them. Per the germline V gene, CDR1 is SGHTS and CDR2 is YDEGEE. The CDR3 is CASSETDKNTEAFF. DNA for the CDR3: TGTGCCAGCAGCGAAACGGACAAGAACACTGAAGCTTTCTTT.

The rearrangement uses TRBV6-6 and TRBJ2-1; TRBD2 aligns across 9 bases. Germline V CDR1 and CDR2: MNHNY, SVGAGI (reference sequence). Losses at the gene ends were 2 bases for V and 7 bases for J; bases not matched to a gene: 9. The CDR3 is 16 residues long. CDR3 in DNA: TGTGCCAGCAGTTACACTCCTAGCGGGGTCGCAAATGAGCAGTTCTTC. Translated: CASSYTPSGVANEQFF.

CDR3: CASSEARLAGVSGTQYF. CDR3 sequence (DNA): TGTGCCAGCAGTGAAGCCCGACTAGCGGGGGTCTCAGGGACCCAGTACTTC. The rearrangement uses TRBV2 and TRBJ2-5; 12 bases are shared with TRBD2. Per germline, CDR1 SNHLY and CDR2 FYNNEI. The length of the CDR3 is 17 residues. V was pared by 0 bases and J by 7 bases, with 9 bases of the junction left unmatched. Combining the CDR3 with reference TRBV2 and TRBJ2-5 gives the whole variable domain EPEVTQTPSHQVTQMGQEVILRCVPISNHLYFYWYRQILGQKVEFLVSFYNNEISEKSEIFDDQFSVERPDGSNFTLKIRSTKLEDSAMYFCASSEARLAGVSGTQYFGPGTRLLVL.

This clone was seen only once. The CDR3 nucleotides are TGTGCCGCTTCCCAGGGGCGAAATCAGCCCCAGCATTTT. Protein sequence: CAASQGRNQPQHF. The J gene is TRBJ1-5, the V gene TRBV6-6; D possibly corresponds to TRBD1 (6 bases). The germline V and J ends were trimmed by 11 bases and 4 bases, with 15 bases remaining between them. Germline V lookup: CDR1 MNHNY, CDR2 SVGAGI (reference sequence). This CDR3 region has 13 residues.

The V and J genes are TRBV19 and TRBJ1-6; 9 bases match TRBD1. The CDR3 has 15 residues. Germline V gene lookup returns CDR1 LNHDA and CDR2 SQIVND (reference sequence). The junction had 10 bases not matched to a gene; V was cut back by 6 bases and J by 10 bases. Here the CDR3 reads CASSKTDRGRSPLHF. CDR3 nucleotide sequence: TGTGCCAGTAGCAAAACGGACAGGGGCCGCTCACCCCTCCACTTT.